The following is a TCR beta chain sequence with its context. Per the authors' pipeline: Reference gene primer amplification yielded estimated nucleated cell counts. Sequenced by immunoSEQ multiplex PCR; TCRdb stores in-frame clones only, minus some. V and J calls and clone size are those listed in that table; D and trimming were worked out from the DNA. The sample includes tens of thousands of clones, about 88% of them seen just once. This CDR3 has 14 amino acids. The ends lost 4 bases at V and 11 bases at J; junction bases unmatched: 13. In germline, CDR1 is SGHAT, CDR2 FQDESV (reference sequence). This sample was taken from a study of blood T cell repertoires in COVID-19. Across the whole study: Whether acute or convalescent, the COVID-19 samples came from the United States, Italy and Spain. The analysed material was cDNA or gDNA that came from T cells, B-cell-depleted T cells, or PBMCs.

The rearrangement uses TRBV11-1 and TRBJ1-1; TRBD1 aligns across 7 bases. Material: peripheral blood. This receptor was obtained from a woman of 80 years or more with active or convalescent COVID-19. The CDR3: CASSYDNSQGQAFF. Here the CDR3 DNA reads TGTGCCAGCAGCTACGACAACTCACAGGGGCAGGCTTTCTTT.